This TCR beta chain was retrieved from a study of OX40 agonist ivuxolimab in advanced cancers. As for the study more broadly: The costimulatory receptor OX40 (CD134) was targeted by ivuxolimab, a fully human IgG2 agonistic monoclonal antibody. Intravenous ivuxolimab was administered to patients every 2 weeks at six dose levels: 0.01, 0.1, 0.3, 1.5, 3 and 10 mg/kg. Of the approximately 54 patients in dose escalation, 19 had hepatocellular carcinoma, about 15 had melanoma, 9 had renal cell carcinoma and 9 had head and neck cancer. A male proportion of 82.7% and a mean age of roughly 55 years, ranging from 23 to 79, were recorded for the dose-escalation cohort. Prior anti-PD-1, anti-PD-L1 or anti-CTLA-4 therapy was permitted, and 40% of dose-escalation patients had received checkpoint inhibitors. Partial responses were achieved by three dose-escalation patients, of whom one had hepatocellular carcinoma and two had cutaneous melanoma. Peripheral TCRbeta sequencing aimed to test whether ivuxolimab altered TCR sequence diversity and caused clonal T-cell expansion. The monotherapy dose-escalation portion (N ≈ 56 patients) of the phase I ivuxolimab trial is reported in the paper.

What the research found in general, with its limitations: Antigen specificity was not determined for the clonally expanded peripheral T cells. At doses of 0.1 to 3.0 mg/kg, clonal expansion of both CD4+ and CD8+ blood T cells was observed from baseline to week 6. Partial responders in the 0.1-3.0 mg/kg groups had among the lowest normalized peripheral clonal expansion, especially among CD8+ T cells. Low levels of normalized T-cell clonal expansion were also seen in some nonresponding patients. After ivuxolimab, expanded clones were on average more numerous among CD8+ T cells than among CD4+ T cells.

Patients with a history of autoimmune disease or receiving systemic immunosuppression were excluded from the trial. Peripheral blood for TCR sequencing was collected from all dose cohorts at baseline, on cycle 4 day 1, and on cycle 7 day 1. Samples came from an open-label, multicenter, first-in-human phase I dose-escalation trial of ivuxolimab. Adults with locally advanced or metastatic head and neck squamous cell, hepatocellular, melanoma or renal cell carcinoma were enrolled in the trial. Before TCR sequencing, CD4+ and CD8+ T cells were separately sorted from peripheral blood. Trimming at the junction amounts to 4 bases on V and 7 bases on J, and the germline ends lie 8 bases apart. Including the terminal cysteine and phenylalanine, the CDR3 comprises 12 residues. Only the CDR3 portion is preserved as DNA: 36 bases, with reading frame beginning at the first base. CDR1 MNHNS and CDR2 SASEGT are derived from the germline V gene.

Details on this clone: The clone's antigen remains unknown. Base qualities are missing; no much larger clone stands one base away.

Genomic DNA was isolated from the sorted cells so that the TCRbeta CDR3 region could be sequenced. The immunoSEQ Assay was used to sequence the TCRbeta CDR3 regions. Sourced from immuneACCESS, this table was stored by TCRdb with only in-frame sequences that have V and J called. A share of the clones is absent; for the studies checked, an unresolved V gene accounts for under half, and the remainder has no known explanation. Counted in this sample were tens of thousands of clones; approximately 90% of them appeared once. The top ten constitute around 1.8% of the sample. Material: CD4+ or CD8+ T cells sorted from blood, obtained in a trial of the OX40 agonist ivuxolimab. Recombination connected TRBV6-1 to TRBJ2-1, with the D gene uncertain. This receptor was identified in an adult with an advanced solid tumor such as melanoma, head and neck, liver or kidney cancer. The CDR3 protein is CASSGNINEQFF. Here is the DNA: TGTGCCAGCAGTGGCAATATTAATGAGCAGTTCTTC.